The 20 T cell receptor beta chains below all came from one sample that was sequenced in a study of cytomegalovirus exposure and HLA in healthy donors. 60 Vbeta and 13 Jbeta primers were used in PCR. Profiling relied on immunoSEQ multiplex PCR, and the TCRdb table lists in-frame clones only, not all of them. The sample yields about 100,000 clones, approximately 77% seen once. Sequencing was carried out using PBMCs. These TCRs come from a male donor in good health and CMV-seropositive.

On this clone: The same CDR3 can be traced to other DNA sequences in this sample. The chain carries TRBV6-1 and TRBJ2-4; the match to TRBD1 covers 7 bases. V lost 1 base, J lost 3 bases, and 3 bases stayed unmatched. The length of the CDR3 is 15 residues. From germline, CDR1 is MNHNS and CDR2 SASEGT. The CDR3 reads CASSEGTGDKNIQYF. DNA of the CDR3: TGTGCCAGCAGTGAAGGGACAGGAGACAAAAACATTCAGTACTTC.

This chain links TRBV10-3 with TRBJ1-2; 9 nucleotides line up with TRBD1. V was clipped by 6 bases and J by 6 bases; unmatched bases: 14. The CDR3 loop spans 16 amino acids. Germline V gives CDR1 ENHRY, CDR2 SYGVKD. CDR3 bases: TGTGCCATCAGCAGGAATACAGGGGGCAATGAAGATGGCTACACCTTC. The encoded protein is CAISRNTGGNEDGYTF.

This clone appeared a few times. The CDR3 spells CASSEVLHFYQPQHF. The CDR3 coding sequence is TGTGCCAGCAGTGAAGTCTTGCACTTTTATCAGCCCCAGCATTTT. The chain has TRBV6-1 and TRBJ1-5, with D unclear. The V gene's germline CDR1 is MNHNS and CDR2 SASEGT. Trimming stripped 1 base from V and 5 bases from J, with 12 bases between. The length of the CDR3 is 15 residues.

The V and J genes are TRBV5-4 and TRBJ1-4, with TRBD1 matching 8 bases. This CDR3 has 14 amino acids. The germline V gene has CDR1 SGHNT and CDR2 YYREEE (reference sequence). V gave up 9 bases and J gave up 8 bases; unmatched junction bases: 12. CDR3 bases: TGTGCCACTACCCCCGGACAGGGCCACGAAAAACTGTTTTTT. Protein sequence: CATTPGQGHEKLFF.

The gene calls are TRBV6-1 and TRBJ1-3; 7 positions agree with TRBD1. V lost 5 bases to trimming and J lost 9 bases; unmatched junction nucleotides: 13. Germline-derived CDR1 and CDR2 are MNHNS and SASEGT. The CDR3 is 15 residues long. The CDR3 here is CASSSPGQRPGTIYF. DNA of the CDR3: TGTGCCAGCAGTTCGCCGGGACAGCGCCCGGGCACCATATATTTT.

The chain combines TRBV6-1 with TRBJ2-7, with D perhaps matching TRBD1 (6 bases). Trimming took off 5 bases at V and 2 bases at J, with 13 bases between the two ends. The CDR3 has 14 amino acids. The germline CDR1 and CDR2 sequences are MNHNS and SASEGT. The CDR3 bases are TGTGCCAGCAGTTTCTCCGGGACAACCTACGAGCAGTACTTC. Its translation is CASSFSGTTYEQYF.

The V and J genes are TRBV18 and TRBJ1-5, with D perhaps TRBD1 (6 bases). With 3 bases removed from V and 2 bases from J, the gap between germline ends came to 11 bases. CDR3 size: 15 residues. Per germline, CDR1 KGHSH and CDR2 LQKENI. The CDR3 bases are TGTGCCAGCTCACCCCTTGGGGGCCGCAATCAGCCCCAGCATTTT. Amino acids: CASSPLGGRNQPQHF.

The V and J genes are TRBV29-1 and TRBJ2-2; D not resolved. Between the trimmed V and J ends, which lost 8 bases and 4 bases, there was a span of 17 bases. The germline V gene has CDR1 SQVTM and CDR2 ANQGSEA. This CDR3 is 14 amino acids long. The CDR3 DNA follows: TGCAGCATTCACGAGGCCCGAGCCACCGGGGAGCTGTTTTTT. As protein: CSIHEARATGELFF.

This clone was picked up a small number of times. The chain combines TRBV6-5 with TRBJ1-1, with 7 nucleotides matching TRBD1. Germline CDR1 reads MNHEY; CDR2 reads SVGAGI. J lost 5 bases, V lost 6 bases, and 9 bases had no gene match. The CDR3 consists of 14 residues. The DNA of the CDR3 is TGTGCCAGCAGACGAGCAGGGGGTGGGACTGAAGCTTTCTTT. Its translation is CASRRAGGGTEAFF.

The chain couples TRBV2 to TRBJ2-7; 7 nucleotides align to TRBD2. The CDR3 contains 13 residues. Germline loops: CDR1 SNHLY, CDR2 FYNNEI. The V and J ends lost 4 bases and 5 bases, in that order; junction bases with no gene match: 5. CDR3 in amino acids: CASSGPGGDEQYF. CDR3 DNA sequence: TGTGCCAGCAGTGGGCCGGGGGGAGACGAGCAGTACTTC.

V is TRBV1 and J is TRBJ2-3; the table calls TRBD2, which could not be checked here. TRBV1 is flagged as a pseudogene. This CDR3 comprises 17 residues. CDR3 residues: CTSSRRLAGERTDTQYF. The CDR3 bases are TGCACCAGCAGCCGAAGACTAGCGGGAGAGCGGACAGATACGCAGTATTTT.

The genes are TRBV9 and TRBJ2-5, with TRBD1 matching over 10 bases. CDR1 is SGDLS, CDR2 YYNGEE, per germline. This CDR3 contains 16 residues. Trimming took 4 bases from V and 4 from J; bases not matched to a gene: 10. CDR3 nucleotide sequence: TGTGCCAGCAGCAGCCGACAGGGGGCGTTAGCAGAGACCCAGTACTTC. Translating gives CASSSRQGALAETQYF.

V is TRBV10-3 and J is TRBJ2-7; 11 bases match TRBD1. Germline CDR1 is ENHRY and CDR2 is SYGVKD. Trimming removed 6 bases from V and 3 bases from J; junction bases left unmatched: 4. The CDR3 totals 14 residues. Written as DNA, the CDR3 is TGTGCCATCAGGGGACAGGGGGGAAGCTACGAGCAGTACTTC. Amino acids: CAIRGQGGSYEQYF.

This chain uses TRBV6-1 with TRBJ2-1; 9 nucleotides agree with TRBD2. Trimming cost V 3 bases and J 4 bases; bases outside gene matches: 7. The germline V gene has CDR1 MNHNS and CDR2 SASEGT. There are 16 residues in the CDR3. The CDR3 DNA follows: TGTGCCAGCAGTGAGGAGGGGCGGGGGGGATACAATGAGCAGTTCTTC. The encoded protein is CASSEEGRGGYNEQFF.

The CDR3 nucleotides are TGTGCCAGCAGCCAAGAAGTGACTAGCGGGTACAATGAGCAGTTCTTC. It codes for CASSQEVTSGYNEQFF. The chain carries TRBV4-2 and TRBJ2-1, with 10 bases matching TRBD2. The CDR3 sequence is 16 residues long. Germline CDR1 is LGHNA and CDR2 is YNFKEQ. V lost 0 bases, J lost 4 bases, and 3 bases stayed unmatched.

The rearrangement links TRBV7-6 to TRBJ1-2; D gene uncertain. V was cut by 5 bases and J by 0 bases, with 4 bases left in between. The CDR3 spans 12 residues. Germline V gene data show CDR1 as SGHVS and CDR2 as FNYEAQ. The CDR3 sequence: CASSLTNYGYTF. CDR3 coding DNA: TGTGCCAGCAGCCTAACTAACTATGGCTACACCTTC. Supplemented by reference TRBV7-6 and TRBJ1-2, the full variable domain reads GAGVSQSPRYKVTKRGQDVALRCDPISGHVSLYWYRQALGQGPEFLTYFNYEAQQDKSGLPNDRFSAERPEGSISTLTIQRTEQRDSAMYRCASSLTNYGYTFGSGTRLTVV.

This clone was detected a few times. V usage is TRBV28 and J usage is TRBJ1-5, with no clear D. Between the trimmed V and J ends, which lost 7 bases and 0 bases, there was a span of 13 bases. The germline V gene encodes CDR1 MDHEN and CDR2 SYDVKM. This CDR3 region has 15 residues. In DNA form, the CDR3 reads TGTGCCAGCAATTCAGGTTATCATAGCAATCAGCCCCAGCATTTT. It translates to CASNSGYHSNQPQHF.

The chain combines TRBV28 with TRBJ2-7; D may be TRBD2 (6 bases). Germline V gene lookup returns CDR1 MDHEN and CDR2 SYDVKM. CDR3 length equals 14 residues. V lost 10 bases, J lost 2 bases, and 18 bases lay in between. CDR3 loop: CAITSAGTAYEQYF. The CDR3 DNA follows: TGTGCCATCACCTCCGCGGGAACAGCCTACGAGCAGTACTTC.

The CDR3 protein is CASSLTGTTGETQYF. The CDR3 coding sequence is TGTGCCAGCAGCTTGACAGGGACCACCGGGGAGACCCAGTACTTC. This chain uses TRBV7-6 with TRBJ2-5; the match to TRBD1 covers 7 bases. The J segment lost 5 bases and the V segment lost 3 bases, leaving 9 bases of the junction unmatched. The CDR3 totals 15 residues. Germline V gene data show CDR1 as SGHVS and CDR2 as FNYEAQ.

The CDR3 region has the DNA TGTGCCAGCAGACCCTCCCCACAACCCAGCTCCTACGAGCAGTACTTC. It encodes CASRPSPQPSSYEQYF. J is TRBJ2-7 and V is TRBV27; no clear D gene. Germline V CDR1 and CDR2: MNHEY, SMNVEV (reference sequence). The CDR3 runs 16 residues. Trimming shortened V by 6 bases and J by 0 bases, and 18 bases separated the two germline ends.